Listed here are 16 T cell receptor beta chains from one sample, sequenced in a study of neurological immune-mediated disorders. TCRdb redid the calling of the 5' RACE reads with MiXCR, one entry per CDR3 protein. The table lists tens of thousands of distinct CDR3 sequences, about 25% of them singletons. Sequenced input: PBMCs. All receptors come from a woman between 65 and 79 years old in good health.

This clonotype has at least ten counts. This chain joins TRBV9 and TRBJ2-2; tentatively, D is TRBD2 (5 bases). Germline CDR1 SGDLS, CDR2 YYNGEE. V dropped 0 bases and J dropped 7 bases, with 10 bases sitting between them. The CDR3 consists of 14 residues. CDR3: CASSVVSGIGELFF. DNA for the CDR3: TGTGCCAGCAGCGTAGTATCGGGAATCGGGGAGCTGTTTTTT. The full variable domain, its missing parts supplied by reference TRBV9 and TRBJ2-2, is DSGVTQTPKHLITATGQRVTLRCSPRSGDLSVYWYQQSLDQGLQFLIQYYNGEERAKGNILERFSAQQFPDLHSELNLSSLELGDSALYFCASSVVSGIGELFFGEGSRLTVL.

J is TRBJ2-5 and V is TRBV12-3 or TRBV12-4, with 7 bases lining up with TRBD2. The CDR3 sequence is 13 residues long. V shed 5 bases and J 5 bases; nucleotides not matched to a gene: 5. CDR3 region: CASSQLASETQYF. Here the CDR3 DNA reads TGTGCCAGCAGTCAACTAGCGAGCGAGACCCAGTACTTC.

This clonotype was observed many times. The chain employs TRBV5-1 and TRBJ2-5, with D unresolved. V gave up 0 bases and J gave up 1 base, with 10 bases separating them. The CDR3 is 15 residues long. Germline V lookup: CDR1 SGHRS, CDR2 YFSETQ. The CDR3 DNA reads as TGCGCCAGCAGCTTGGGTAACGGAGTCCAAGAGACCCAGTACTTC. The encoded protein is CASSLGNGVQETQYF.

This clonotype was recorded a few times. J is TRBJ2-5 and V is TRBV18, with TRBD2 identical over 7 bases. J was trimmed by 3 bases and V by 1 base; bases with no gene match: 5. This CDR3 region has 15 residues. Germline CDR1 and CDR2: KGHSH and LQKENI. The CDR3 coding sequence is TGTGCCAGCTCACCACAGGGACTAAACGAAGAGACCCAGTACTTC. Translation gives CASSPQGLNEETQYF. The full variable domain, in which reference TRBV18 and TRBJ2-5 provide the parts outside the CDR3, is NAGVMQNPRHLVRRRGQEARLRCSPMKGHSHVYWYRQLPEEGLKFMVYLQKENIIDESGMPKERFSAEFPKEGPSILRIQQVVRGDSAAYFCASSPQGLNEETQYFGPGTRLLVL.

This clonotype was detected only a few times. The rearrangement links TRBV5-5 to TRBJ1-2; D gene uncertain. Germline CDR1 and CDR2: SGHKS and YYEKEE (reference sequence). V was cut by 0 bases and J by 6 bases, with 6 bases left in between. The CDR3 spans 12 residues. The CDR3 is CASSLVWDGYTF. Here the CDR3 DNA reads TGTGCCAGCAGCTTGGTATGGGATGGCTACACCTTC.

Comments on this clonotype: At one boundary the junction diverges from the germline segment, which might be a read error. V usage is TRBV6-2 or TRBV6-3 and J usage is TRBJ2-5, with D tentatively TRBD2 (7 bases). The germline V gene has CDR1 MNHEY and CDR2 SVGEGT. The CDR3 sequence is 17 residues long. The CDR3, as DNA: TGTGCCAGCAGTTACCCAGCCGGGGGGCCGACTAAGGTGGCCCAGCACTTC. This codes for CASSYPAGGPTKVAQHF.

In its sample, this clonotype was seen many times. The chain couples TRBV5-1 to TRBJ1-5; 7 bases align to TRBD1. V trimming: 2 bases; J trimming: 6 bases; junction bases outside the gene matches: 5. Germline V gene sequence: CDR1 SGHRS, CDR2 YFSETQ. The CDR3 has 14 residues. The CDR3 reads CASSFSGGGQPQHF. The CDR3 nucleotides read TGCGCCAGCAGCTTTTCAGGGGGAGGTCAGCCCCAGCATTTT.

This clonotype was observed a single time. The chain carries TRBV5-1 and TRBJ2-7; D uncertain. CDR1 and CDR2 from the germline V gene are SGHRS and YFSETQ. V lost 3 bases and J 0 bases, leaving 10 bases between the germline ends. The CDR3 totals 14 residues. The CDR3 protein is CASSSLDRSYEQYF. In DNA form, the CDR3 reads TGCGCCAGCAGCTCTCTCGACCGCTCCTACGAGCAGTACTTC.

DNA for the CDR3: TGTGCCAGCAGCTGGGGGGGGCTGAACACTGAAGCTTTCTTT. It is translated as CASSWGGLNTEAFF. This chain uses TRBV12-3 or TRBV12-4 with TRBJ1-1, with D possibly being TRBD1 (6 bases). Deletions cut 6 bases from V and 0 bases from J, with 11 bases between. This CDR3 spans 14 amino acids.

The CDR3 region has the DNA TGTGCCAGCAGCTCCCCGTGGGGACAAGAGACCCAGTACTTC. It encodes CASSSPWGQETQYF. The chain couples TRBV5-5 to TRBJ2-5; D is unclear. Germline V CDR1 and CDR2: SGHKS, YYEKEE (reference sequence). The CDR3 totals 14 residues. V was clipped by 3 bases and J by 2 bases, with 11 bases between them.

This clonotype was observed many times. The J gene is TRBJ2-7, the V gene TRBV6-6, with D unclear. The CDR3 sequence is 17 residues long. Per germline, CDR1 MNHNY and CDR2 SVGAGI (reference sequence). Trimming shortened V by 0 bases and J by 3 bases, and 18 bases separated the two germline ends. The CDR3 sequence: CASSYSSGPRHYYEQYF. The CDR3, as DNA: TGTGCCAGCAGTTACTCCTCCGGGCCGCGACATTACTACGAGCAGTACTTC.

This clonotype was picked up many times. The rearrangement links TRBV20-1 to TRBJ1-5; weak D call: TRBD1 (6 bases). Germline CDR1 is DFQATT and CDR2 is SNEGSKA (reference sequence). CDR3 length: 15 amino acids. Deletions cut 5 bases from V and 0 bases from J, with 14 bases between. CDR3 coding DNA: TGCAGTGCTGGCGCGACAGGAAATAGCAATCAGCCCCAGCATTTT. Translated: CSAGATGNSNQPQHF.

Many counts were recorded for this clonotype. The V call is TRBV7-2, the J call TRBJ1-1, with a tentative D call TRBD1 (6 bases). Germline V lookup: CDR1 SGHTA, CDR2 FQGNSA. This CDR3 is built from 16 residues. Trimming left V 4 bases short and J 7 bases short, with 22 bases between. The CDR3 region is CASSYPRGGVIFEAFF. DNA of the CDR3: TGTGCCAGCAGCTACCCTAGGGGGGGCGTAATCTTTGAAGCTTTCTTT.

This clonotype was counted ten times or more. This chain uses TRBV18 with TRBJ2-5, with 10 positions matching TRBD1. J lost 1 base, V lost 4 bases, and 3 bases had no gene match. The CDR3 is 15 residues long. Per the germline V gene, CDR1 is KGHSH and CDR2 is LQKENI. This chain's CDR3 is CASSRGQGIQETQYF. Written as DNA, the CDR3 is TGTGCCAGCTCACGGGGACAGGGGATCCAAGAGACCCAGTACTTC.

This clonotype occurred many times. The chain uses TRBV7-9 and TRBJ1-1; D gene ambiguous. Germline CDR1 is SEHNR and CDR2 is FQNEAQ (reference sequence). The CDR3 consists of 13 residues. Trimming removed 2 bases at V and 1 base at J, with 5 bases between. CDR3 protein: CASSLSQNTEAFF. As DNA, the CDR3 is TGTGCCAGCAGCTTAAGCCAGAACACTGAAGCTTTCTTT.

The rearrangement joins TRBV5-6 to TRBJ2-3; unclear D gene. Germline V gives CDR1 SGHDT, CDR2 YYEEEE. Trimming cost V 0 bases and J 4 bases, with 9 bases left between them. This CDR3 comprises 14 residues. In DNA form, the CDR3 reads TGTGCCAGCAGCTTGGGTCCTACGGCAGATACGCAGTATTTT. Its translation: CASSLGPTADTQYF.